These T cell receptor beta chains were read from a single sample in a study of shared clonotypes between healthy human individuals. The protocol was immunoSEQ multiplex PCR, while the TCRdb copy is restricted to in-frame clones and leaves out a portion. The data show under 600,000 clones, with over 75% seen just once and approximately 13% held by the top ten. Specimen: PBMCs. All receptors derive from a woman in her forties in good health. Some clones in this sample may be carry-over from other donors' samples. CDR3s include the opening cysteine and the closing phenylalanine or tryptophan. The order of the fields is clone size, V gene, J gene, D gene, CDR3 protein, CDR3 DNA. A D gene is named only where the DNA matches it firmly. Clone size, where shown, is once, few, many, or a class for clones that have expanded.

.	TRBV5-4	TRBJ2-7	.	CASSLRSYEQYF	TGTGCCAGCAGCTTGAGGAGCTACGAGCAGTACTTC
once	TRBV30	TRBJ1-1	.	CAWTRGTEAFF	TGTGCCTGGACGCGTGGGACTGAAGCTTTCTTT
.	TRBV18	TRBJ2-5	TRBD2	CASSRGLEQETQYF	TGTGCCAGCTCACGCGGACTAGAACAAGAGACCCAGTACTTC
many	TRBV11-2	TRBJ2-7	.	CASSLQGSYEQYF	TGTGCCAGCAGCTTGCAGGGCTCCTACGAGCAGTACTTC
.	TRBV6-6	TRBJ1-1	.	CASSQGLNTEAFF	TGTGCCAGCAGCCAGGGCTTAAACACTGAAGCTTTCTTT
once	TRBV4-1	TRBJ2-1	TRBD2	CASSHLGLAGKSSYNEQFF	TGCGCCAGCAGCCACCTGGGACTAGCGGGAAAGAGCTCCTACAATGAGCAGTTCTTC
.	TRBV5-1	TRBJ2-7	TRBD2	CASSLVGGGSYEQYF	TGCGCCAGCAGCTTGGTTGGCGGGGGATCCTACGAGCAGTACTTC
.	TRBV27	TRBJ1-3	.	CASKQGSYSGNTIYF	TGTGCCAGTAAACAGGGTTCATACTCTGGAAACACCATATATTTT
.	TRBV5-1	TRBJ2-1	.	CASSFPGFDNEQFF	TGCGCCAGCAGCTTTCCAGGGTTTGACAATGAGCAGTTCTTC
.	TRBV6-5	TRBJ2-3	.	CASSQADTQYF	TGTGCCAGCAGCCAAGCAGATACGCAGTATTTT
.	TRBV28	TRBJ1-2	TRBD1	CASSWSRGLGYTF	TGTGCCAGCAGTTGGAGCAGGGGGCTTGGCTACACCTTC
.	TRBV7-3	TRBJ1-1	.	CASSWRAGSALDTEAFF	TGTGCCAGCAGCTGGAGGGCAGGGAGCGCCTTGGACACTGAAGCTTTCTTT
.	TRBV7-9	TRBJ2-2	TRBD2	CASSSRHGLAANTGELFF	TGTGCCAGCAGCTCGCGCCATGGACTAGCGGCGAACACCGGGGAGCTGTTTTTT
.	TRBV27	TRBJ2-1	TRBD2	CASSWAGGLGEQFF	TGTGCCAGCAGTTGGGCGGGGGGGTTGGGTGAGCAGTTCTTC
.	TRBV5-4	TRBJ1-2	.	CASSLERGRVYGYTF	TGTGCCAGCAGCTTGGAACGAGGCAGAGTGTATGGCTACACCTTC
.	TRBV10-1	TRBJ1-1	.	CASSEYTGRNTEAFF	TGCGCCAGCAGTGAGTATACCGGCCGCAACACTGAAGCTTTCTTT
.	TRBV27	TRBJ2-7	.	CASSFRLGYEQYF	TGTGCCAGTTCCTTCCGACTAGGTTACGAGCAGTACTTC
few	TRBV6-5	TRBJ1-5	.	CASKASNDQPQHF	TGTGCCAGCAAGGCGTCGAATGATCAGCCCCAGCATTTT